The rows below give T cell receptor beta chains drawn from one sample of a study of T cell responses to AZD1222 COVID-19 vaccine. Generated by immunoSEQ multiplex PCR, the TCRdb table keeps only in-frame clones and is missing some. The sample shows about 140,000 clones, roughly 89% of them seen only once. Material: peripheral blood, obtained on day 0 of AZD1222 vaccination. The receptors shown here come from an adult in good health. Each CDR3 is given without its conserved first and last residue. The D gene is left open where the match is weak. The size field is filled for only some rows; it gives once, few, many or a size class.

clone size: .
V gene: TRBV5-1
CDR3 length: 13
J gene: TRBJ1-1
D gene: .
CDR3 protein: ASSFGGRGNTEAF

clone size: .
V gene: TRBV27
CDR3 length: 12
J gene: TRBJ2-2
D gene: .
CDR3 protein: ASSLRRPTGELF

clone size: .
V gene: TRBV10-2
CDR3 length: 12
J gene: TRBJ2-7
D gene: TRBD2
CDR3 protein: ASSIGLAGSEQY

clone size: once
V gene: TRBV5-4
CDR3 length: 12
J gene: TRBJ2-1
D gene: TRBD2
CDR3 protein: ASSFGTTYNEQF

clone size: .
V gene: TRBV7-3
CDR3 length: 12
J gene: TRBJ2-2
D gene: TRBD2
CDR3 protein: ASSFSGKAGELF

clone size: .
V gene: TRBV30
CDR3 length: 9
J gene: TRBJ1-1
D gene: .
CDR3 protein: AWSPGTEAF

clone size: .
V gene: TRBV19
CDR3 length: 13
J gene: TRBJ1-1
D gene: .
CDR3 protein: ASSTQGIRGTEAF

clone size: .
V gene: TRBV7-6
CDR3 length: 14
J gene: TRBJ1-3
D gene: TRBD1
CDR3 protein: ASSSRTGSSGNTIY

clone size: .
V gene: TRBV6-2/TRBV6-3
CDR3 length: 12
J gene: TRBJ2-2
D gene: .
CDR3 protein: ASSYDVNTGELF

clone size: .
V gene: TRBV18
CDR3 length: 13
J gene: TRBJ2-7
D gene: .
CDR3 protein: ASSLLATRLYEQY

clone size: .
V gene: TRBV28
CDR3 length: 16
J gene: TRBJ2-3
D gene: .
CDR3 protein: ASSLLSRERDGTDTQY

clone size: .
V gene: TRBV29-1
CDR3 length: 13
J gene: TRBJ1-1
D gene: .
CDR3 protein: SVGAPRRFHTEAF

clone size: few
V gene: TRBV5-1
CDR3 length: 13
J gene: TRBJ2-7
D gene: TRBD2
CDR3 protein: ASSFLGLAGDEQY

clone size: .
V gene: TRBV19
CDR3 length: 14
J gene: TRBJ2-2
D gene: .
CDR3 protein: ASSPTSLANTGELF

clone size: few
V gene: TRBV19
CDR3 length: 12
J gene: TRBJ2-7
D gene: .
CDR3 protein: ASSIGRGAYEQY

clone size: .
V gene: TRBV7-7
CDR3 length: 14
J gene: TRBJ2-5
D gene: .
CDR3 protein: ASSPVGPSNQATQY

clone size: once
V gene: TRBV5-4
CDR3 length: 11
J gene: TRBJ2-1
D gene: .
CDR3 protein: ASSLDSYNEQF

clone size: .
V gene: TRBV4-1
CDR3 length: 13
J gene: TRBJ2-1
D gene: TRBD2
CDR3 protein: ASSHPLAGDNEQF

clone size: .
V gene: TRBV2
CDR3 length: 14
J gene: TRBJ1-1
D gene: TRBD1
CDR3 protein: ASSPGPRQGYTEAF

clone size: .
V gene: TRBV2
CDR3 length: 12
J gene: TRBJ1-1
D gene: TRBD1
CDR3 protein: ASARGQVNTEAF

clone size: .
V gene: TRBV29-1
CDR3 length: 13
J gene: TRBJ2-1
D gene: TRBD2
CDR3 protein: SAVDWASGKPEQF

clone size: many
V gene: TRBV7-9
CDR3 length: 12
J gene: TRBJ2-7
D gene: .
CDR3 protein: ASSLVSGLHEQY

clone size: few
V gene: TRBV7-9
CDR3 length: 12
J gene: TRBJ1-2
D gene: TRBD1
CDR3 protein: ASRRTGTDYGYT

clone size: .
V gene: TRBV7-9
CDR3 length: 11
J gene: TRBJ1-1
D gene: .
CDR3 protein: ASSLEAGTEAF

clone size: .
V gene: TRBV6-5
CDR3 length: 12
J gene: TRBJ1-2
D gene: TRBD1
CDR3 protein: ASSSQPTGAGYT

clone size: .
V gene: TRBV6-1
CDR3 length: 13
J gene: TRBJ2-5
D gene: .
CDR3 protein: ASSEFAVALETQY

clone size: .
V gene: TRBV30
CDR3 length: 13
J gene: TRBJ2-1
D gene: TRBD2
CDR3 protein: AWSLAGGSIGEQF

clone size: .
V gene: TRBV30
CDR3 length: 11
J gene: TRBJ2-7
D gene: TRBD1
CDR3 protein: AWSPGQAYEQY

clone size: .
V gene: TRBV7-9
CDR3 length: 14
J gene: TRBJ2-3
D gene: TRBD2
CDR3 protein: ASSPGTSGSTDTQY

clone size: .
V gene: TRBV9
CDR3 length: 15
J gene: TRBJ1-1
D gene: TRBD1
CDR3 protein: ASSASRRTGVNTEAF

clone size: .
V gene: TRBV12-3/TRBV12-4
CDR3 length: 9
J gene: TRBJ2-2
D gene: .
CDR3 protein: ASGLNGELF

clone size: .
V gene: TRBV9
CDR3 length: 15
J gene: TRBJ2-2
D gene: .
CDR3 protein: ASSAHQGRINTGELF

clone size: once
V gene: TRBV5-1
CDR3 length: 13
J gene: TRBJ1-1
D gene: .
CDR3 protein: ASSLGGLGNTEAF

clone size: .
V gene: TRBV4-1
CDR3 length: 14
J gene: TRBJ1-2
D gene: .
CDR3 protein: ASSQVGEVPAYGYT

clone size: .
V gene: TRBV19
CDR3 length: 15
J gene: TRBJ1-5
D gene: .
CDR3 protein: ASSIQLTKYSNQPQH

clone size: .
V gene: TRBV11-2
CDR3 length: 13
J gene: TRBJ2-7
D gene: TRBD2
CDR3 protein: ASGRGSGPSYEQY

clone size: .
V gene: TRBV27
CDR3 length: 14
J gene: TRBJ2-7
D gene: TRBD1
CDR3 protein: ASITRSGTGVYEQY